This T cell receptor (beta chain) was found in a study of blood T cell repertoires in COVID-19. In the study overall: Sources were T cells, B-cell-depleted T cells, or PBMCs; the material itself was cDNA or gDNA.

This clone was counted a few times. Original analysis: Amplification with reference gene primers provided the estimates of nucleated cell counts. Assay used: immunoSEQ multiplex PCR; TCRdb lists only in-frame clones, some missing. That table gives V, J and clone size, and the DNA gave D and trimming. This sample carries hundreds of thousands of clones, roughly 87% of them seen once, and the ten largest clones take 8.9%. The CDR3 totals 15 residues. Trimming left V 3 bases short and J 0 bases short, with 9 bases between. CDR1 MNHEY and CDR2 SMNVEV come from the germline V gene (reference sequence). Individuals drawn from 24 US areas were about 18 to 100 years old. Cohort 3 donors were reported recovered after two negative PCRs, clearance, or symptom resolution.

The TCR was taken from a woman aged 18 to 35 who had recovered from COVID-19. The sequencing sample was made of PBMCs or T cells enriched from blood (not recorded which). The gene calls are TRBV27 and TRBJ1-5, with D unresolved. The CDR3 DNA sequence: TGTGCCAGCAGTTTTGGGCTCTATAGCAATCAGCCCCAGCATTTT. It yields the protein CASSFGLYSNQPQHF.